This entry concerns a single TCR beta chain. Its antigen is currently unknown. Trimming at V came to 6 bases and at J to 5 bases, leaving 7 bases not matched to a gene. Germline V gene data show CDR1 as MNHNY and CDR2 as SVGAGI (reference sequence). The CDR3 covers 16 residues. It was with 60 Vbeta and 13 Jbeta primers that the PCR ran. Data came from immunoSEQ multiplex PCR; TCRdb stores just in-frame clones and leaves some out. Of roughly 160,000 clones in the sample, about 82% were seen once. These data originate in a study of cytomegalovirus exposure and HLA in healthy donors. Study-wide results and limits: Most of the TCR beta V segments (in an earlier analysis) were productive either about 90% or about 30% of the time.

This sequence was found in a male donor in good health and CMV-seronegative. Source material: PBMCs. The rearrangement uses TRBV6-6 and TRBJ2-1; 13 positions match TRBD2. Written as DNA, the CDR3 is TGTGCCAGCAGCACCGGACTAGCGGGAGCCCACAATGAGCAGTTCTTC. Amino acid sequence: CASSTGLAGAHNEQFF.